Listed here are 17 T cell receptor beta chains from one sample, sequenced in a study of blood T cell repertoires in COVID-19 (dated by TCRdb to the early 2020s). The library came from the immunoSEQ multiplex PCR assay. Not all clones reach the TCRdb copy of this immuneACCESS table, which keeps in-frame sequences only. Checked studies attribute under half of the gap to unresolved V genes and leave the rest unexplained. Across this sample there are 80,000 or so clones, with around 91% seen only once. The ten biggest clones cover 1.5% to 2% of the sample. Sequencing was done on a sample of peripheral blood. The receptors originated from a woman aged 50 to 60 in a cohort sampled during active COVID-19.

This chain connects TRBV3-1 (or the pseudogene TRBV3-2) to TRBJ2-2, with 12 positions matching TRBD2. After removal of 1 base from V and 6 bases from J, the junction contained 0 bases not matched to a gene. The germline gives CDR1 LGHDT, CDR2 YNNKEL (reference sequence). This CDR3 region has 15 residues. Written as DNA, the CDR3 is TGTGCCAGCAGCCAAGGACTAGCGGGAGCCGGGGAGCTGTTTTTT. This translates into CASSQGLAGAGELFF.

The chain uses TRBV28 and TRBJ1-2, with D possibly matching TRBD1 (5 bases). Between the trimmed V and J ends, which lost 8 bases and 6 bases, there was a span of 10 bases. The CDR3 consists of 11 residues. Germline values: CDR1 MDHEN, CDR2 SYDVKM. The CDR3 protein is CASQGLDGYTF. DNA for the CDR3: TGTGCCAGCCAGGGTCTTGATGGCTACACCTTC.

The chain has TRBV6-1 and TRBJ2-7; D may be TRBD1 (5 bases). Trimming took 2 bases from V and 3 from J, leaving 11 bases between them. The CDR3 consists of 14 residues. The V gene's germline CDR1 is MNHNS and CDR2 SASEGT. In DNA form, the CDR3 reads TGTGCCAGCAGTGAACAGGGTGTACTCTACGAGCAGTACTTC. The encoded protein is CASSEQGVLYEQYF.

V usage is TRBV4-1 and J usage is TRBJ1-1; 9 bases agree with TRBD1. J gave up 4 bases and V 4 bases, and 7 bases lay outside the gene matches. The CDR3 extends over 15 amino acids. Per the germline V gene, CDR1 is MGHRA and CDR2 is YSYEKL. The CDR3 sequence: CASSPRQGESTEAFF. The DNA of the CDR3 is TGCGCCAGCAGCCCCCGACAGGGGGAAAGCACTGAAGCTTTCTTT.

The chain joins TRBV24-1 to TRBJ1-2; unclear D gene. Looked up from germline, CDR1 is KGHDR and CDR2 is SFDVKD. With 7 bases removed from V and 8 bases from J, the gap between germline ends came to 10 bases. The CDR3 has 11 amino acids. CDR3 DNA sequence: TGTGCCACCAGCCTCCCGCGGGGCTACACCTTC. This translates into CATSLPRGYTF.

The chain uses TRBV6-5 and TRBJ2-2; a weak D match, TRBD2 (6 bases). Trimming cost V 4 bases and J 4 bases, with 10 bases left between them. CDR3 length equals 14 residues. The V gene's germline CDR1 is MNHEY and CDR2 SVGAGI. The CDR3 region has the DNA TGTGCCAGCAGTTGGCAGGGAGGCACCGGGGAGCTGTTTTTT. It encodes CASSWQGGTGELFF.

The chain uses TRBV9 and TRBJ2-2, with D maybe TRBD2 (7 bases). The CDR3 is made up of 16 amino acids. V lost 4 bases and J 4 bases, leaving 17 bases between the germline ends. The germline gives CDR1 SGDLS, CDR2 YYNGEE. The CDR3 sequence is CASSSVRGAGTGELFF. CDR3 DNA sequence: TGTGCCAGCAGCTCCGTTCGGGGGGCAGGCACCGGGGAGCTGTTTTTT.

A remark on this clone: This specimen includes other DNA sequences encoding the same CDR3. The J gene is TRBJ1-5, the V gene TRBV30, with D uncertain. Per germline, CDR1 GTSNPN and CDR2 SVGIG (reference sequence). This CDR3 comprises 14 residues. The ends were cut back, 3 bases at V and 0 bases at J, with 9 bases in the middle. The CDR3 DNA reads as TGTGCCTGGAGCGGCCAGGTTAGCAATCAGCCCCAGCATTTT. Its protein is CAWSGQVSNQPQHF. Using reference TRBV30 and TRBJ1-5 for the parts outside the CDR3, the full variable domain is SQTIHQWPATLVQPVGSPLSLECTVEGTSNPNLYWYRQAAGRGLQLLFYSVGIGQISSEVPQNLSASRPQDRQFILSSKKLLLSDSGFYLCAWSGQVSNQPQHFGDGTRLSIL.

The genes are TRBV7-8 and TRBJ2-2, with TRBD2 matching over 8 bases. With 5 bases clipped from V and 3 bases from J, the junction kept 11 bases outside the gene matches. CDR1 SGHVS and CDR2 FQNEAQ come from the germline V gene. The CDR3 extends over 17 amino acids. The CDR3 is CASSQRGRGAHTGELFF. CDR3 DNA: TGTGCCAGCAGCCAAAGAGGGCGGGGGGCCCACACCGGGGAGCTGTTTTTT.

The chain has TRBV18 and TRBJ1-1, with D possibly matching TRBD1 (6 bases). V was shortened by 3 bases and J by 5 bases, with 13 bases between the two germline ends. The CDR3 sequence is 14 residues long. Per germline, CDR1 KGHSH and CDR2 LQKENI. The CDR3 protein is CASSPPYQGTEAFF. In DNA form, the CDR3 reads TGTGCCAGCTCACCTCCATATCAGGGGACTGAAGCTTTCTTT.

V gene TRBV9 combines with J gene TRBJ2-3; 8 bases fit TRBD2. The J segment lost 5 bases and the V segment lost 3 bases, leaving 2 bases of the junction unmatched. This CDR3 contains 13 residues. Germline loops: CDR1 SGDLS, CDR2 YYNGEE. CDR3 sequence reads: CASSATSGDTQYF. The CDR3 DNA reads TGTGCCAGCAGCGCCACTAGCGGAGATACGCAGTATTTT.

This clone was seen just once. This sequence joins TRBV9 and TRBJ2-3; TRBD2 matches at 11 bases. In germline, CDR1 is SGDLS, CDR2 YYNGEE. This CDR3 has 16 residues. V lost 0 bases, J lost 7 bases, and 7 bases stayed unmatched. The CDR3 nucleotides read TGTGCCAGCAGCGTAGAACTAGCGGGGGCCTCACATACGCAGTATTTT. It translates to CASSVELAGASHTQYF.

The chain employs TRBV19 and TRBJ2-2; TRBD1 matches 10 bases. The CDR3 length is 15 residues. CDR1 LNHDA and CDR2 SQIVND come from the germline V gene (reference sequence). J lost 6 bases, V lost 3 bases, and 4 bases had no gene match. Here the CDR3 reads CASSIRQGAAGELFF. DNA for the CDR3: TGTGCCAGTAGTATCCGACAGGGGGCGGCCGGGGAGCTGTTTTTT. Full variable domain (missing parts from reference TRBV19 and TRBJ2-2): DGGITQSPKYLFRKEGQNVTLSCEQNLNHDAMYWYRQDPGQGLRLIYYSQIVNDFQKGDIAEGYSVSREKKESFPLTVTSAQKNPTAFYLCASSIRQGAAGELFFGEGSRLTVL.

This clone has more than one count but fewer than ten. V and J are TRBV18 and TRBJ1-1; maybe TRBD1 (6 bases). The CDR3 sequence is 15 residues long. The germline V gene has CDR1 KGHSH and CDR2 LQKENI. Trimming shortened V by 5 bases and J by 7 bases, and 20 bases separated the two germline ends. CDR3 coding DNA: TGTGCCAGCTCATTGCAGGGGAAAGGCGGTGGTGAAGCTTTCTTT. As protein: CASSLQGKGGGEAFF.

V usage is TRBV9 and J usage is TRBJ2-1; 9 bases are shared with TRBD1. V was clipped by 4 bases and J by 1 base; unmatched bases: 9. In germline, CDR1 is SGDLS, CDR2 YYNGEE. This CDR3 region has 17 residues. The CDR3 spells CASSRRTGTGSYNEQFF. The CDR3 region has the DNA TGTGCCAGCAGCCGGAGGACCGGGACAGGGTCCTACAATGAGCAGTTCTTC.

V is TRBV19 and J is TRBJ2-3, with TRBD2 matching 7 bases. V lost 5 bases to trimming and J lost 3 bases; unmatched junction nucleotides: 14. The CDR3 contains 17 residues. Per germline, CDR1 LNHDA and CDR2 SQIVND (reference sequence). The CDR3 coding sequence is TGTGCCAGTAGTGCCCCCGGACTAGTTAGAGGGACAGATACGCAGTATTTT. Translating it yields CASSAPGLVRGTDTQYF. Complete variable domain (other parts from reference TRBV19 and TRBJ2-3): DGGITQSPKYLFRKEGQNVTLSCEQNLNHDAMYWYRQDPGQGLRLIYYSQIVNDFQKGDIAEGYSVSREKKESFPLTVTSAQKNPTAFYLCASSAPGLVRGTDTQYFGPGTRLTVL.

Worth noting for this clone: Other DNA sequences in this specimen translate into the identical CDR3. The chain carries TRBV19 and TRBJ1-2; D gene unclear. The CDR3 is made up of 13 amino acids. Germline V gene lookup returns CDR1 LNHDA and CDR2 SQIVND (reference sequence). V lost 0 bases, J lost 3 bases, and 5 bases lay in between. DNA for the CDR3: TGTGCCAGTAGTATAGACCCGGACTATGGCTACACCTTC. Amino acid sequence: CASSIDPDYGYTF.